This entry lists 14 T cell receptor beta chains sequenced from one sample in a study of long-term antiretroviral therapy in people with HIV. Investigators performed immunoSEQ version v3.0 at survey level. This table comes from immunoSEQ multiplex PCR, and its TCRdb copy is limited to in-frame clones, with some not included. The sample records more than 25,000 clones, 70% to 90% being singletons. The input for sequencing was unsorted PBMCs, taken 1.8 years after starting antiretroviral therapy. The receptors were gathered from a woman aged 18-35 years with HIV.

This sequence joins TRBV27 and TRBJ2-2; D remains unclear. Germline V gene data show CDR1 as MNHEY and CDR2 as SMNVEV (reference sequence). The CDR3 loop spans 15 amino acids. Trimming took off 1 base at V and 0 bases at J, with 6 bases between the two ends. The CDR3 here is CASSLFRANTGELFF. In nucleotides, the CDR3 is TGTGCCAGCAGTTTATTCCGCGCGAACACCGGGGAGCTGTTTTTT.

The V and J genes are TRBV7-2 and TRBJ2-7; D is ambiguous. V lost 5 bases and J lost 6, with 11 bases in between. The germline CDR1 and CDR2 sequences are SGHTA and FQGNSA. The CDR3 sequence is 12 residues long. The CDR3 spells CASSHPDAEQYF. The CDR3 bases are TGTGCCAGCAGCCACCCCGATGCCGAGCAGTACTTC.

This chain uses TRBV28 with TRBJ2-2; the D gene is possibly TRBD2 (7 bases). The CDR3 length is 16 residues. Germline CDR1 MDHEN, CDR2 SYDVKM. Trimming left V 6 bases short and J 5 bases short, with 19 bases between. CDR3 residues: CASSPSSGGVTGELFF. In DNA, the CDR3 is TGTGCCAGCAGCCCTTCTTCGGGGGGCGTAACCGGGGAGCTGTTTTTT. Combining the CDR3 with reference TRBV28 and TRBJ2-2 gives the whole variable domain DVKVTQSSRYLVKRTGEKVFLECVQDMDHENMFWYRQDPGLGLRLIYFSYDVKMKEKGDIPEGYSVSREKKERFSLILESASTNQTSMYLCASSPSSGGVTGELFFGEGSRLTVL.

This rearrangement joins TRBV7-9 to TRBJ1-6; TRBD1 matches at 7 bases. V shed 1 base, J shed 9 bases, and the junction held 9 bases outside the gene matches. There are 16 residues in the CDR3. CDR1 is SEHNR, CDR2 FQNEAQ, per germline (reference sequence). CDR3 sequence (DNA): TGTGCCAGCAGCTTAGTCTCGACAGGGATGAGTTCACCCCTCCACTTT. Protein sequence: CASSLVSTGMSSPLHF. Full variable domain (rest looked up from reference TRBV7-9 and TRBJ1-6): DTGVSQNPRHKITKRGQNVTFRCDPISEHNRLYWYRQTLGQGPEFLTYFQNEAQLEKSRLLSDRFSAERPKGSFSTLEIQRTEQGDSAMYLCASSLVSTGMSSPLHFGNGTRLTVT.

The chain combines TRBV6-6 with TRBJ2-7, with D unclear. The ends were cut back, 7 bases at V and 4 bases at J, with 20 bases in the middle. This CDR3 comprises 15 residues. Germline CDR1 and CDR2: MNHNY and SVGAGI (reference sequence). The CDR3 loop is CASIVLTRRCYEQYF. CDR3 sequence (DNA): TGTGCCAGCATAGTTTTGACTCGTCGGTGTTACGAGCAGTACTTC.

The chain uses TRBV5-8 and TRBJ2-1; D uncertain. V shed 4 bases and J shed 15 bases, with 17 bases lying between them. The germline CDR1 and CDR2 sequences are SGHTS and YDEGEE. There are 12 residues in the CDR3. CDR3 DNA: TGTGCCAGCAGCCGCCGGTCGGGTCCGCGGTTCTTC. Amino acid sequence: CASSRRSGPRFF.

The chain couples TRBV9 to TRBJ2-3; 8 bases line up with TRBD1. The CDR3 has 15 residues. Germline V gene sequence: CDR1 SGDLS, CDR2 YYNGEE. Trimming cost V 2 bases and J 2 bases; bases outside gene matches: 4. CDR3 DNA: TGTGCCAGCAGCGTGACAGGGGCGTACACAGATACGCAGTATTTT. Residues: CASSVTGAYTDTQYF.

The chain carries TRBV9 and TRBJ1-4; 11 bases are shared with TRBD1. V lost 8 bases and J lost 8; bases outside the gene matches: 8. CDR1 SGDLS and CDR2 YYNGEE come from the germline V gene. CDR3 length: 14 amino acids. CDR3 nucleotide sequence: TGTGCCAGTTCTGGGGACAGGGGGGGGGAAAAACTGTTTTTT. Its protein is CASSGDRGGEKLFF.

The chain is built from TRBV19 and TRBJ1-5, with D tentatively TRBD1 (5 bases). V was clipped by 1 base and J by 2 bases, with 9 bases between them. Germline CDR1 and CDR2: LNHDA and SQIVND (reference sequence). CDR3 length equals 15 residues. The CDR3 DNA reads TGTGCCAGTAGTATAGGTGGAGGGGGCAATCAGCCCCAGCATTTT. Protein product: CASSIGGGGNQPQHF.

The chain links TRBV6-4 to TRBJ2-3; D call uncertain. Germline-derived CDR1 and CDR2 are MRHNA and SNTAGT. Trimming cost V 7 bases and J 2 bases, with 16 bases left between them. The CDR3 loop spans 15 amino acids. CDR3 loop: CASITWVNNTDTQYF. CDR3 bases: TGTGCCAGCATCACTTGGGTCAATAACACAGATACGCAGTATTTT.

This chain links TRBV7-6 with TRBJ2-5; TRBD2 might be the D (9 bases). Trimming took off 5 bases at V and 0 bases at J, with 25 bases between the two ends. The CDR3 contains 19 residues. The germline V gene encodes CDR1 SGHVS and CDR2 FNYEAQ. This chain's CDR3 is CASSPTGGITSGYQETQYF. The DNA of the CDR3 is TGTGCCAGCAGCCCAACAGGGGGAATCACTAGCGGGTACCAAGAGACCCAGTACTTC. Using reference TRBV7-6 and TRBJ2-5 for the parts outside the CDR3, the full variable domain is GAGVSQSPRYKVTKRGQDVALRCDPISGHVSLYWYRQALGQGPEFLTYFNYEAQQDKSGLPNDRFSAERPEGSISTLTIQRTEQRDSAMYRCASSPTGGITSGYQETQYFGPGTRLLVL.

The CDR3: CASSYSEGADTQYF. As DNA, the CDR3 is TGTGCCAGCAGTTACTCGGAGGGCGCAGATACGCAGTATTTT. The chain combines TRBV6-5 with TRBJ2-3, with D tentatively TRBD2 (6 bases). Trimming shortened V by 0 bases and J by 4 bases, and 8 bases separated the two germline ends. The CDR3 sequence is 14 residues long. Germline V gene sequence: CDR1 MNHEY, CDR2 SVGAGI.

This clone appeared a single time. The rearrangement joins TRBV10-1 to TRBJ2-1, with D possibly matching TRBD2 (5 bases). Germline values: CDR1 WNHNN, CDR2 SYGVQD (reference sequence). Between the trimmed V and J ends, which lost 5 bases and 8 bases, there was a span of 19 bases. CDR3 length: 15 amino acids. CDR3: CASSRLVGVIDEQFF. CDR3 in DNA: TGCGCCAGCAGTCGATTGGTGGGAGTTATAGATGAGCAGTTCTTC.

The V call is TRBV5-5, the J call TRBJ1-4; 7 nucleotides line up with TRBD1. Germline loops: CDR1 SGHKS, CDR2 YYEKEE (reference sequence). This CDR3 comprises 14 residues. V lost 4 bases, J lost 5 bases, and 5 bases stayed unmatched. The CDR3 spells CASSLQGPNEKLFF. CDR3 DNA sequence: TGTGCCAGCAGCCTACAGGGGCCGAATGAAAAACTGTTTTTT.